This TCR beta chain appears in the sequencing data of a study of blood T cell repertoires in COVID-19. At the level of the study: Sources were T cells, B-cell-depleted T cells, or PBMCs; the material itself was cDNA or gDNA.

Sequenced by immunoSEQ multiplex PCR; TCRdb stores in-frame clones only, minus some. The sample lists roughly 180,000 clones, roughly 86% seen once, with 2.5% to 3.5% in the top ten. The V and J ends lost 0 bases and 4 bases, in that order; junction bases with no gene match: 7. Germline-derived CDR1 and CDR2 are SGHRS and YFSETQ. This CDR3 comprises 17 residues. The sequence derives from a woman aged 30 to 39 with active or convalescent COVID-19. Sequencing was carried out using peripheral blood. V gene TRBV5-1 combines with J gene TRBJ1-2, with 12 bases identical to TRBD1. The CDR3, as DNA: TGCGCCAGCAGCTTGGATTCGGGACAGGGGGCTCTCTATGGCTACACCTTC. Its translation is CASSLDSGQGALYGYTF.